These 28 T cell receptor beta chains were sequenced from one sample in a study of OX40 agonist ivuxolimab in advanced cancers. Using immunoSEQ multiplex PCR, the repertoire was profiled, and TCRdb retains in-frame clones only, with some absent. The table lists 9,100 or so clones, more than 65% of them singletons. Sequencing used CD4+ or CD8+ T cells sorted from blood, obtained in a trial of the OX40 agonist ivuxolimab. Source of these receptors: an adult with an advanced solid tumor such as melanoma, head and neck, liver or kidney cancer.

The chain joins TRBV27 to TRBJ2-7; no reliable D call. CDR1 is MNHEY, CDR2 SMNVEV, per germline (reference sequence). V lost 0 bases and J 5 bases, leaving 5 bases between the germline ends. CDR3 length: 12 residues. The CDR3 sequence is CASSLSGNEQYF. The DNA of the CDR3 is TGTGCCAGCAGTTTATCTGGGAACGAGCAGTACTTC.

This chain joins TRBV15 and TRBJ1-1, with TRBD1 identical over 7 bases. The CDR3 length is 18 residues. Germline V gives CDR1 LNHNV, CDR2 YYDKDF (reference sequence). The trim removed 1 base at V and 0 bases at J, leaving 11 bases unmatched. The CDR3 nucleotides are TGTGCCACCAGCAGAGGTGGGGACAGTATTTTTATGAACACTGAAGCTTTCTTT. It is translated as CATSRGGDSIFMNTEAFF. The complete variable domain, with remaining parts taken from reference TRBV15 and TRBJ1-1, reads DAMVIQNPRYQVTQFGKPVTLSCSQTLNHNVMYWYQQKSSQAPKLLFHYYDKDFNNEADTPDNFQSRRPNTSFCFLDIRSPGLGDTAMYLCATSRGGDSIFMNTEAFFGQGTRLTVV.

The chain combines TRBV11-2 with TRBJ1-6; 10 nucleotides line up with TRBD1. Losses at the gene ends were 5 bases for V and 10 bases for J; bases not matched to a gene: 8. This CDR3 region has 15 residues. In germline, CDR1 is SGHAT, CDR2 FQNNGV. The DNA of the CDR3 is TGTGCCAGCAGCCCTCCGGGACAGGGGCAGTCACCCCTCCACTTT. Translated: CASSPPGQGQSPLHF.

This clone was picked up many times. The gene calls are TRBV5-4 and TRBJ2-1; the D is unclear. In germline, CDR1 is SGHNT, CDR2 YYREEE (reference sequence). The CDR3 totals 16 residues. Trimming shortened V by 4 bases and J by 3 bases, and 17 bases separated the two germline ends. The CDR3 DNA reads TGTGCCAGCAGCCGATGGTTGAGCAGTTACTACAATGAGCAGTTCTTC. It codes for CASSRWLSSYYNEQFF.

V and J are TRBV6-1 and TRBJ1-1; possibly TRBD1 for D (5 bases). The V end lost 6 bases, the J end lost 8 bases, and 10 bases lay between the germline ends. The CDR3 has 11 residues. The germline CDR1 and CDR2 sequences are MNHNS and SASEGT. CDR3 loop: CASSRPGEAFF. DNA of the CDR3: TGTGCCAGCAGCCGACCAGGGGAAGCTTTCTTT.

The chain couples TRBV6-1 to TRBJ1-1; a weak D match, TRBD1 (5 bases). The CDR3 loop spans 14 amino acids. V lost 3 bases and J lost 4, with 12 bases in between. The germline V gene encodes CDR1 MNHNS and CDR2 SASEGT. CDR3 sequence: CASSEEGTSTEAFF. As DNA, the CDR3 is TGTGCCAGCAGTGAGGAGGGGACGAGCACTGAAGCTTTCTTT.

V and J are TRBV9 and TRBJ2-1, with no clear D. From germline, CDR1 is SGDLS and CDR2 YYNGEE. Trimming took 0 bases from V and 7 from J, leaving 8 bases between them. The CDR3 spans 13 residues. The CDR3 DNA sequence: TGTGCCAGCAGCGTAGGGCAGCAGAATGAGCAGTTCTTC. Protein product: CASSVGQQNEQFF.

This chain connects TRBV7-9 to TRBJ2-3; TRBD2 agrees at 8 bases. Germline lookup yields CDR1 SEHNR and CDR2 FQNEAQ (reference sequence). There are 17 residues in the CDR3. The ends lost 4 bases at V and 9 bases at J; junction bases unmatched: 18. This CDR3 reads CASSWGLGRGAQGTQYF. For the CDR3, the DNA is TGTGCCAGCAGCTGGGGCCTTGGGCGGGGGGCCCAGGGAACGCAGTATTTT.

This clone was seen only once. The V gene is TRBV7-2, the J gene TRBJ1-2; tentatively, D is TRBD1 (5 bases). The CDR3 extends over 14 amino acids. Germline V CDR1 and CDR2: SGHTA, FQGNSA. Trimming stripped 1 base from V and 6 bases from J, with 12 bases between. In DNA, the CDR3 is TGTGCCAGCAGCTTAGGTATGGGGCCTGATGGCTACACCTTC. Amino acid sequence: CASSLGMGPDGYTF.

The V and J genes are TRBV4-2 and TRBJ2-7; 8 nucleotides agree with TRBD1. Trimming cost V 4 bases and J 3 bases; bases outside gene matches: 11. Germline V CDR1 and CDR2: LGHNA, YNFKEQ. The CDR3 sequence is 16 residues long. The CDR3 DNA follows: TGTGCCAGCAGCCCGACACCAGGACAGGGTAGCTACGAGCAGTACTTC. Amino acids: CASSPTPGQGSYEQYF.

In nucleotides, the CDR3 is TGTGCCAGCAGCGTACAGGACAACACTGAAGCTTTCTTT. As protein: CASSVQDNTEAFF. The chain couples TRBV6-4 to TRBJ1-1, with D possibly TRBD1 on 5 matching bases. The V gene's germline CDR1 is MRHNA and CDR2 SNTAGT. The CDR3 spans 13 residues. V was pared by 6 bases and J by 2 bases, with 10 bases between.

This chain links TRBV29-1 with TRBJ2-5, with D possibly matching TRBD2 (5 bases). The J call may be incorrect, as the DNA end agrees better with TRBJ2-7. The CDR3 covers 13 residues. Germline V gene lookup returns CDR1 SQVTM and CDR2 ANQGSEA. CDR3 coding DNA: TGCAGCGTTCTGGCGGGCCCTTACTACGAGCAGTACTTC. Amino acid sequence: CSVLAGPYYEQYF.

V usage is TRBV4-1 and J usage is TRBJ1-2; D is perhaps TRBD1 (6 bases). This CDR3 region has 15 residues. V was shortened by 2 bases and J by 4 bases, with 14 bases between the two germline ends. The germline V gene has CDR1 MGHRA and CDR2 YSYEKL. The CDR3 nucleotides are TGCGCCAGCAGCCAACCGGGACAACCGATCTATGGCTACACCTTC. It codes for CASSQPGQPIYGYTF.

V and J are TRBV19 and TRBJ1-1; the D is unclear. Germline CDR1 is LNHDA and CDR2 is SQIVND (reference sequence). The CDR3 covers 14 residues. V was trimmed by 3 bases and J by 0 bases, leaving 8 bases between them. The CDR3 nucleotides read TGTGCCAGTAGTATTGTTTCGATGAACACTGAAGCTTTCTTT. It is translated as CASSIVSMNTEAFF.

The chain employs TRBV9 and TRBJ1-4; perhaps TRBD1 as D (5 bases). V was cut by 2 bases and J by 5 bases, with 13 bases left in between. The CDR3 is 15 amino acids. CDR1 and CDR2 from the germline V gene are SGDLS and YYNGEE. In DNA form, the CDR3 reads TGTGCCAGCAGCGTTGCTGGGGGACTCAATGAAAAACTGTTTTTT. This encodes CASSVAGGLNEKLFF.

The chain is built from TRBV27 and TRBJ1-1; a weak D match, TRBD1 (5 bases). V was shortened by 2 bases and J by 5 bases, with 9 bases between the two germline ends. This CDR3 has 13 residues. CDR1 and CDR2 (germline): MNHEY, SMNVEV (reference sequence). The CDR3 nucleotides are TGTGCCAGCAGTTTAGGCGGGGGTACTGAAGCTTTCTTT. Amino acid sequence: CASSLGGGTEAFF.

The chain employs TRBV27 and TRBJ2-7; a possible D gene is TRBD2 (6 bases). V lost 2 bases, J lost 2 bases, and 10 bases lay in between. Germline V gene lookup returns CDR1 MNHEY and CDR2 SMNVEV (reference sequence). CDR3 length: 14 residues. In nucleotides, the CDR3 is TGTGCCAGCAGTTTAGGGGGGAGGACCTACGAGCAGTACTTC. Its protein is CASSLGGRTYEQYF.

The chain uses TRBV27 and TRBJ2-1, with D unclear. Between the trimmed V and J ends, which lost 10 bases and 5 bases, there was a span of 18 bases. Germline V lookup: CDR1 MNHEY, CDR2 SMNVEV (reference sequence). This CDR3 is 14 amino acids long. CDR3 amino acids: CATEASGYDNEQFF. In DNA, the CDR3 is TGTGCCACTGAAGCTTCGGGTTACGACAATGAGCAGTTCTTC.

This chain connects TRBV12-5 to TRBJ2-5; possible D gene TRBD1, 6 bases. The V gene's germline CDR1 is LGHNT and CDR2 FRNRAP. V dropped 3 bases and J dropped 2 bases, with 13 bases sitting between them. This CDR3 spans 15 amino acids. CDR3 loop: CASGFGQGRQETQYF. The CDR3 DNA follows: TGTGCTAGTGGTTTTGGTCAGGGGCGACAAGAGACCCAGTACTTC.

This clone was counted between two and nine times. V and J are TRBV5-4 and TRBJ1-2; 7 bases agree with TRBD1. The germline gives CDR1 SGHNT, CDR2 YYREEE (reference sequence). Trimming at V came to 4 bases and at J to 6 bases, leaving 9 bases not matched to a gene. This CDR3 comprises 14 residues. CDR3 sequence: CASSPGGGRDGYTF. CDR3 DNA: TGTGCCAGCAGCCCAGGGGGAGGGCGTGATGGCTACACCTTC.

The CDR3 bases are TGTGCCAGCAGTTTTCCTAGGGAAACCTACAATGAGCAGTTCTTC. It specifies CASSFPRETYNEQFF. This chain uses TRBV2 with TRBJ2-1; the D is unclear. The CDR3 spans 15 residues. The germline CDR1 and CDR2 sequences are SNHLY and FYNNEI. V lost 5 bases to trimming and J lost 2 bases, with 13 bases between them.

This clone is deemed medium-sized (0.01 to 0.1%). The V gene is TRBV19, the J gene TRBJ1-1, with unresolved D. The germline V gene has CDR1 LNHDA and CDR2 SQIVND (reference sequence). Trimming left V 9 bases short and J 5 bases short, with 13 bases between. The CDR3 contains 12 residues. Written as DNA, the CDR3 is TGTGCCAGCGGAGCGGTCGTTACTGAAGCTTTCTTT. Its protein product is CASGAVVTEAFF. The whole variable domain, remainder taken from reference TRBV19 and TRBJ1-1, is DGGITQSPKYLFRKEGQNVTLSCEQNLNHDAMYWYRQDPGQGLRLIYYSQIVNDFQKGDIAEGYSVSREKKESFPLTVTSAQKNPTAFYLCASGAVVTEAFFGQGTRLTVV.

The chain couples TRBV7-9 to TRBJ1-1; TRBD1 might be the D (5 bases). The V and J ends lost 4 bases and 1 base respectively, with 7 bases between them. CDR3 length: 13 amino acids. Germline V gene sequence: CDR1 SEHNR, CDR2 FQNEAQ (reference sequence). The CDR3 coding sequence is TGTGCCAGCAGCTCAACAGGGAACACTGAAGCTTTCTTT. This gives the protein CASSSTGNTEAFF.

This clone showed up just once. The chain couples TRBV9 to TRBJ1-1; possible D gene TRBD1, 6 bases. This CDR3 region has 15 residues. Germline CDR1 reads SGDLS; CDR2 reads YYNGEE. Trimming took 3 bases from V and 6 from J, leaving 18 bases between them. CDR3: CASSEQGPRSPEAFF. The DNA for the CDR3 is TGTGCCAGCAGCGAGCAGGGGCCGCGGAGTCCTGAAGCTTTCTTT.

The chain has TRBV4-1 and TRBJ1-1; D is undetermined. Germline V lookup: CDR1 MGHRA, CDR2 YSYEKL. CDR3 length: 14 residues. Trimming took off 4 bases at V and 1 base at J, with 10 bases between the two ends. The CDR3 nucleotides are TGCGCCAGCAGCCGATATACAGAGAACACTGAAGCTTTCTTT. This codes for CASSRYTENTEAFF.

The CDR3 sequence: CATSLMNTEAFF. CDR3 DNA sequence: TGTGCCACCAGCTTGATGAACACTGAAGCTTTCTTT. V and J are TRBV15 and TRBJ1-1; D remains unclear. Trimming took 5 bases from V and 0 from J, leaving 4 bases between them. The CDR3 sequence is 12 residues long. CDR1 LNHNV and CDR2 YYDKDF come from the germline V gene (reference sequence).

This sequence joins TRBV9 and TRBJ2-3, with D possibly matching TRBD2 (6 bases). Germline loops: CDR1 SGDLS, CDR2 YYNGEE. V lost 7 bases and J lost 0, with 12 bases in between. The CDR3 extends over 14 amino acids. The CDR3 DNA is TGTGCCAGCGCGGAGGGGTCTAGCACAGATACGCAGTATTTT. It is translated as CASAEGSSTDTQYF.

This clone came up once. V is TRBV7-8 and J is TRBJ2-1; 8 nucleotides align to TRBD1. V trimming: 7 bases; J trimming: 5 bases; junction bases outside the gene matches: 10. This CDR3 has 15 residues. Germline CDR1 is SGHVS and CDR2 is FQNEAQ. CDR3 in DNA: TGTGCCAGCAAAACTTACGGGACAGGCAACAATGAGCAGTTCTTC. It specifies CASKTYGTGNNEQFF.